A selection of T cell receptor beta chains follows, all from one sample in a study of T cell repertoires in cytomegalovirus infection. TCRdb recomputed calls from the reads with MiXCR, one row per CDR3 protein. The data show some 940,000 distinct CDR3 sequences, more than 25% seen once. Their target antigens are unknown. This sample comprised cultured CD8+ T cells from PBMCs, obtained from culture after CMV antigen stimulation. These receptors were obtained from a human donor in good health (CMV status not recorded). Some clones in this sample may be carry-over from other donors' samples. CDR3s include the opening cysteine and the closing phenylalanine or tryptophan. Each record gives: V gene, D gene, J gene, clone size, CDR3 DNA, CDR3 protein. A D gene is named only where the DNA matches it firmly. Only some rows state a clone size, as once, few, many or a class for expanded clones.

TRBV19,NA,TRBJ1-1,NA,TGTGACAGTAGTATCCCTGGATGGGGGCTTGAGGTCTTGGACACTGAAGCTTTCTTT,CDSSIPGWGLEVLDTEAFF
TRBV7-8,NA,TRBJ2-7,NA,TGTGCCAGCAGGGACTATGAGGGCCGATCCTACGAGCAGTACTTC,CASRDYEGRSYEQYF
TRBV20-1,TRBD1,TRBJ2-2,few,TGCAGTGCTTTAAGCCGGGACAGGCAATACACCGGGGAGCTGTTTTTT,CSALSRDRQYTGELFF
TRBV5-5,NA,TRBJ1-5,few,TGTGCCAGCAGTTTGACGGGAGGGCTCAATCAGCCCCAGCATTTT,CASSLTGGLNQPQHF
TRBV12-3/TRBV12-4,NA,TRBJ1-5,few,TGTGCCAGCAGCCCCCCCGACAGACATCAGCCCCAGCATTTT,CASSPPDRHQPQHF
TRBV4-1,NA,TRBJ2-7,few,TGCGCCAGCAGCCGAAGCCCGGGGACCTACGAGCAGTACTTC,CASSRSPGTYEQYF
TRBV7-9,TRBD2,TRBJ2-1,NA,TGTGCCAGCAGCCCCGCTAGCGGGGGGGATCTAGTGAATGAGCAGTTCTTC,CASSPASGGDLVNEQFF
TRBV7-9,NA,TRBJ2-5,NA,TGTGCCAGCAGCCCCGTGGAGATAGAGACCCAGTACTTC,CASSPVEIETQYF
TRBV7-9,TRBD1,TRBJ2-1,few,TGTGCCAGCAGCCCGACAGGGCCGGATGAGCAGTTCTTC,CASSPTGPDEQFF
TRBV20-1,NA,TRBJ2-1,few,TGCAGTGCTATCGAGAGGGGCCAGCGGAATGAGCAGTTCTTC,CSAIERGQRNEQFF
TRBV12-3/TRBV12-4,NA,TRBJ1-4,NA,TGTGCCAGCGGACGGGCCGATGAAAAACTGTTTTTT,CASGRADEKLFF
TRBV4-1,NA,TRBJ2-1,NA,TGCGCCAGCAGCCAAGGGACTAACGGAGAGCAGTTCTTC,CASSQGTNGEQFF
TRBV20-1,NA,TRBJ2-2,once,TGCAGTGTTAGAACCCTACGGGGCGCGGTCGGGGAGCTGTTTTTT,CSVRTLRGAVGELFF
TRBV2,NA,TRBJ2-1,NA,TGTGCCAGCAGTGAAGCCGATCCTGAGCAGTTCTTC,CASSEADPEQFF
TRBV28,NA,TRBJ2-1,NA,TGTGCCAGCAGAGGGAGGACTCCACTCAATGAGCAGTTCTTC,CASRGRTPLNEQFF
TRBV15,TRBD1,TRBJ1-6,NA,TGTGCCACCAGCAAGACAGGGAGCTCCTATAATTCACCCCTCCACTTT,CATSKTGSSYNSPLHF
TRBV7-9,TRBD1,TRBJ1-4,NA,TGTGCCAGCAGCCCAGACAGGGGGCGTCTTTTTGAAAAACTGTTTTTT,CASSPDRGRLFEKLFF
TRBV10-3,NA,TRBJ2-7,NA,TGTGCCACGAGGGACTTGAGCTCCTACGAGCAGTACTTC,CATRDLSSYEQYF
TRBV4-3,NA,TRBJ1-1,NA,TGCGCCAGCAGCCAAGATTTTCAGGGTGGGACGAACACTGAAGCTTTCTTT,CASSQDFQGGTNTEAFF
TRBV4-3,TRBD1,TRBJ2-2,NA,TGCGCCAGCAGTCAGGGGGCGGCGAACACCGGGGAGCTGTTTTTT,CASSQGAANTGELFF
TRBV27,NA,TRBJ1-4,NA,TGTGCCAGCAGTTTTGGGGAAGGTGAAAAACTGTTTTTT,CASSFGEGEKLFF
TRBV12-3/TRBV12-4,NA,TRBJ1-5,few,TGTGCCAGCACCTTAGACCCGGACGATCAGCCCCAGCATTTT,CASTLDPDDQPQHF
TRBV6-2/TRBV6-3,NA,TRBJ1-1,NA,TGTGCCAGCAGGACCTGGGCAGGGCTACATGAAGCTTTCTTT,CASRTWAGLHEAFF
TRBV27,NA,TRBJ2-2,NA,TGTGCCAGCAGCCCCCGGACAGTGGGGGAGGAGCTGTTTTTT,CASSPRTVGEELFF
TRBV29-1,NA,TRBJ2-5,NA,TGCAGCGTGGCCCCGGACGGACCGTACCAAGAGACCCAGTACTTC,CSVAPDGPYQETQYF
TRBV7-6,TRBD1,TRBJ1-1,few,TGTGCCAGCAGCGTAACCCAGGGGGCATCGGAAGCTTTCTTT,CASSVTQGASEAFF
TRBV6-2/TRBV6-3,TRBD2,TRBJ2-1,NA,TGTGCCAGCAGTCTCCCCTCTAGCGGGGGGGCCGGGCACAATGAGCAGTTCTTC,CASSLPSSGGAGHNEQFF
TRBV27,TRBD1,TRBJ2-6,NA,TGTGCCAGCAGAACACTCCGCCAAGGGGGCGCTGGGGCCAACGTCCTGACTTTC,CASRTLRQGGAGANVLTF
TRBV2,TRBD2,TRBJ2-3,NA,TGTGCCAGCCCTCCCGGGACTAGCGGGGGGGTTAGCACAGATACGCAGTATTTT,CASPPGTSGGVSTDTQYF
TRBV11-3,NA,TRBJ2-5,NA,TGTGCCAGCAGCGAGCCAGGGGAGACCCAGTACTTC,CASSEPGETQYF
TRBV11-3,NA,TRBJ2-1,few,TGTGCCAGCAGCGGCAGGGGAAGCAATGAGCAGTTCTTC,CASSGRGSNEQFF
TRBV6-5,NA,TRBJ2-1,NA,TGTGCCAGCAGTTACAACAGTGGGACCAATGAGCAGTTCTTC,CASSYNSGTNEQFF
TRBV7-6,TRBD2,TRBJ2-1,many,TGTGCCAGCAGCTTAGGATCTAGCGGTAGCGGGGGCGCCGGATCCTACAATGAGCAGTTCTTC,CASSLGSSGSGGAGSYNEQFF
TRBV7-2,TRBD2,TRBJ2-1,NA,TGTGCCAGCAGCCCAGGAGCGGGGGTTGGACATGAGCAGTTCTTC,CASSPGAGVGHEQFF
TRBV7-6,TRBD1,TRBJ2-1,many,TGTGCCAGCAGCTCTAGACAGGGGGTAAACAATGAGCAGTTCTTC,CASSSRQGVNNEQFF
TRBV24-1,NA,TRBJ2-1,few,TGTGCCACCAGTGACCCCAGTTCCGATGAGCAGTTCTTC,CATSDPSSDEQFF
TRBV28,NA,TRBJ2-3,many,TGTGCCAGCAGTTTTACGGAGGACTTGCTTGGTACGCAGTATTTT,CASSFTEDLLGTQYF
TRBV2,NA,TRBJ2-2,once,TGTGCCAGCAGGGGCCGGGGGCACACCGGGGAGCTGTTTTTT,CASRGRGHTGELFF
TRBV12-3/TRBV12-4,TRBD2,TRBJ2-3,few,TGTGCCAGCATTAATAGCGGGGGGGCTTTAGATACGCAGTATTTT,CASINSGGALDTQYF
TRBV7-2,NA,TRBJ2-3,few,TGTGCTAGGATGGGGCCGGGGGACGGAGCGCAGTATTTT,CARMGPGDGAQYF
TRBV4-1,NA,TRBJ1-1,few,TGCGCCAGCAGCCAAGATCCATGGACAGAAGCAGGGGTCCGGACTGAAGCTTTCTTT,CASSQDPWTEAGVRTEAFF
TRBV24-1,NA,TRBJ2-2,few,TGTGCCACCAGTGATGTGGATAACACCGGGGAGCTGTTTTTT,CATSDVDNTGELFF
TRBV5-5,TRBD1,TRBJ1-6,NA,TGTGCCAGCAGCTTGACGACAGGGGCCGGGAATTCACCCCTCCACTTT,CASSLTTGAGNSPLHF
TRBV29-1,TRBD2,TRBJ2-7,once,TGCAGCGTTGAGACCCCCGAGGGACTAGTAGTTGGAGAGCAGTACTTC,CSVETPEGLVVGEQYF
TRBV6-5,TRBD1,TRBJ1-2,NA,TGTGCCAGCAGTTCCCCCGGGACAGGGGGCGATGGCTACACCTTC,CASSSPGTGGDGYTF
TRBV7-8,NA,TRBJ2-1,few,TGTGCCAGCAGCTTCGGGACACCTTACAATGAGCAGTTCTTC,CASSFGTPYNEQFF
TRBV19,NA,TRBJ2-1,NA,TGTGCCAGTAGTATAACTCGCAGGGGAAATGAGCAGTTCTTC,CASSITRRGNEQFF
TRBV7-6,NA,TRBJ1-1,few,TGTGCCAGCAGCTTAGGGGGGGGGTTCGCTGAAGCTTTCTTT,CASSLGGGFAEAFF